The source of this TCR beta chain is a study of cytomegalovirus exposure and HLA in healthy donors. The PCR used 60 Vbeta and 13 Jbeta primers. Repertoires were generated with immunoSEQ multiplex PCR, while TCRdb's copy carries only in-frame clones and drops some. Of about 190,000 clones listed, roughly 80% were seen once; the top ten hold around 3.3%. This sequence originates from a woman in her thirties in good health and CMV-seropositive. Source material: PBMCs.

CDR3 region: CASSLSLSNQPQHF. The CDR3 coding sequence is TGTGCCAGCAGTTTATCCCTTAGCAATCAGCCCCAGCATTTT. This rearrangement joins TRBV28 to TRBJ1-5, with D uncertain. The CDR3 extends over 14 amino acids. Germline V gene data show CDR1 as MDHEN and CDR2 as SYDVKM. The ends were cut back, 1 base at V and 0 bases at J, with 4 bases in the middle.